The clone carrying this T cell receptor (beta chain) was found many times. Antigen: not known. The data stem from a study of CD8 T cells in ankylosing spondylitis. The CDR3 contains 13 residues. CDR1 DFQATT and CDR2 SNEGSKA come from the germline V gene (reference sequence). V was clipped by 6 bases and J by 0 bases, with 12 bases between them. Study-level findings and limits: Clones tied to disease were said to be significantly enriched in matched ankylosing spondylitis synovial fluid. A motif in TCR beta, a set of 8 or 9 highly homologous variants, appeared characteristic of ankylosing spondylitis blood.

In TCRdb, the 5' RACE reads were re-called with MiXCR into one record per CDR3 protein. The sample lists tens of thousands of distinct CDR3 sequences, around 8.3% occurring once. The source is a male donor with ankylosing spondylitis. The rearrangement uses TRBV20-1 and TRBJ2-7; D possibly matches TRBD1 or TRBD2 (5 bases each). The source material was blood, either unsorted or a sorted T cell fraction (not recorded which). The CDR3 sequence: CSAPGRNSYEQYF. The CDR3 DNA is TGCAGTGCGCCGGGGCGGAACTCCTACGAGCAGTACTTC.